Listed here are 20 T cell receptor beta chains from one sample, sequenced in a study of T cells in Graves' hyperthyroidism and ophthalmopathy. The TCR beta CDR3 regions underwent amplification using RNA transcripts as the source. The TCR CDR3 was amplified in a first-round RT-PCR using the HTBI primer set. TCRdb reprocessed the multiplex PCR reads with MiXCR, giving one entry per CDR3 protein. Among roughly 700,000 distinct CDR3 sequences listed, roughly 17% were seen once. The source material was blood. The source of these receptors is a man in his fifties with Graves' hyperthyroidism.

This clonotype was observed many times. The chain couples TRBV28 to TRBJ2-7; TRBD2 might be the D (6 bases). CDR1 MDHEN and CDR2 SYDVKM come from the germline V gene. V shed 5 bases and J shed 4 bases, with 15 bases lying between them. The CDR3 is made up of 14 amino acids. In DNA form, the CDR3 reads TGTGCCAGCAGTGTGGGGACTCGACGGTACGAGCAGTACTTC. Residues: CASSVGTRRYEQYF.

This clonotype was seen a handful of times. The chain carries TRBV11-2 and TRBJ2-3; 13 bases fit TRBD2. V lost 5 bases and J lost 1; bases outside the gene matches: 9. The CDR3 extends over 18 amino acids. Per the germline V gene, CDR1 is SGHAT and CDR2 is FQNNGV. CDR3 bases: TGTGCCAGCAGCGAATTAACTAGCGGGAGGGCTGGCACAGATACGCAGTATTTT. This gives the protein CASSELTSGRAGTDTQYF.

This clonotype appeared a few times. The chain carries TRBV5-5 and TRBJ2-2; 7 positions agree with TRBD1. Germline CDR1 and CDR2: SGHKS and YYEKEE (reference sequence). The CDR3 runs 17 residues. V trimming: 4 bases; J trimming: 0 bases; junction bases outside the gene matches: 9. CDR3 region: CASSPYTGTANTGELFF. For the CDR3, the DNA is TGTGCCAGCAGCCCGTACACCGGGACAGCGAACACCGGGGAGCTGTTTTTT.

CDR3 sequence: CASASLDRLGYEQYF. DNA for the CDR3: TGTGCCAGCGCCTCCCTCGACAGACTAGGCTACGAGCAGTACTTC. This rearrangement joins TRBV7-2 to TRBJ2-7; maybe TRBD2 (6 bases). In germline, CDR1 is SGHTA, CDR2 FQGNSA. The CDR3 is 15 residues long. The V end was cut by 8 bases, the J end by 3 bases, with 20 bases between.

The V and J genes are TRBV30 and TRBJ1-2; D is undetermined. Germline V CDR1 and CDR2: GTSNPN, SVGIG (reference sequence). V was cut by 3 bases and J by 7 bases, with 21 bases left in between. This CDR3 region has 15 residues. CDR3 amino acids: CAWRRLRTGGTGYTF. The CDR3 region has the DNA TGTGCCTGGAGGAGGTTAAGGACTGGTGGCACTGGCTACACCTTC.

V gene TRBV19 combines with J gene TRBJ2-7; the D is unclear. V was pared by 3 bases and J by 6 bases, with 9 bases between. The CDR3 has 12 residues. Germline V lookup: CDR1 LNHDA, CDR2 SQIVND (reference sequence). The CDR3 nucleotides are TGTGCCAGTAGTATCGGGTTAGGCGAGCAGTACTTC. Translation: CASSIGLGEQYF.

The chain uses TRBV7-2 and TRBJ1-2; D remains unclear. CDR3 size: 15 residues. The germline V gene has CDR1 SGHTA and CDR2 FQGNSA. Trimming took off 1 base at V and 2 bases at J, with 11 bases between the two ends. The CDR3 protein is CASSLEPVPNYGYTF. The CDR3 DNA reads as TGTGCCAGCAGCTTAGAACCCGTCCCAAACTATGGCTACACCTTC.

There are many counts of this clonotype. CDR3 DNA: TGTGCCAGCAGTTCGCGGTCTTTGGGGCGCTACGAGCAGTACTTC. Translated, it gives CASSSRSLGRYEQYF. This chain connects TRBV25-1 to TRBJ2-7; possibly TRBD1 for D (5 bases). V was cut by 5 bases and J by 3 bases, with 17 bases left in between. Per germline, CDR1 MGHDK and CDR2 SYGVNS. The CDR3 sequence is 15 residues long.

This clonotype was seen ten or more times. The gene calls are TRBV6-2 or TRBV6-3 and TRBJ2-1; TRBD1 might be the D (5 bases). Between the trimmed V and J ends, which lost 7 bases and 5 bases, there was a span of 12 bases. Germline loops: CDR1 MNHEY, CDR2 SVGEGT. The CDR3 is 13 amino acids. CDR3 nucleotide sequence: TGTGCCAGCACCCTGACAGCAGACAATGAGCAGTTCTTC. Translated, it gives CASTLTADNEQFF.

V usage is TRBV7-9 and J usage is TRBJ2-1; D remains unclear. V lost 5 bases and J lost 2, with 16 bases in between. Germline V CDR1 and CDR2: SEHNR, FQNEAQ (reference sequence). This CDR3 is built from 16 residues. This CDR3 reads CASSTPSAFPYNEQFF. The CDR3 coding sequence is TGTGCCAGCAGCACACCTAGTGCGTTCCCCTACAATGAGCAGTTCTTC.

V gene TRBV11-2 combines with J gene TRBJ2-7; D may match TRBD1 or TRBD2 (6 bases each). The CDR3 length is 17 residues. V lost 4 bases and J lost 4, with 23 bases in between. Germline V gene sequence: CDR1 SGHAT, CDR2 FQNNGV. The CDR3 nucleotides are TGTGCCAGCAGCTCAGACAGGAGGGGCGGGCAACATTACGAGCAGTACTTC. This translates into CASSSDRRGGQHYEQYF.

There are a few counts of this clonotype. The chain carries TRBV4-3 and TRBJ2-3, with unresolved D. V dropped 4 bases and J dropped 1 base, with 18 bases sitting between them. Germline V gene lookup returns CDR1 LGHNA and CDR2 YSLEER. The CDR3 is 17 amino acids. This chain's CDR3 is CASSRQWPDWGTDTQYF. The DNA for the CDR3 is TGCGCCAGCAGCCGCCAATGGCCCGATTGGGGCACAGATACGCAGTATTTT.

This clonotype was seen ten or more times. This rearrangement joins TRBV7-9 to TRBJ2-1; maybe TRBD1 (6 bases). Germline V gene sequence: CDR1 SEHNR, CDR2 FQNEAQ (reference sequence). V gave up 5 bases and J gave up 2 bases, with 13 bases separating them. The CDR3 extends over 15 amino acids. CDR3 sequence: CASSPRDTTYNEQFF. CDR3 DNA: TGTGCCAGCAGCCCGAGGGACACCACCTACAATGAGCAGTTCTTC.

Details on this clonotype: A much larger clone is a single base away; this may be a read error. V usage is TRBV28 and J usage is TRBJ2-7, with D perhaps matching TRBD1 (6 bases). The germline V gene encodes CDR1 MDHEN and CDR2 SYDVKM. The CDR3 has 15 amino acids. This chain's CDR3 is CASRGASDSSYEQHF. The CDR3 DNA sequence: TGTGCCAGCAGGGGGGCCTCGGATAGTTCCTACGAGCAGCACTTC.

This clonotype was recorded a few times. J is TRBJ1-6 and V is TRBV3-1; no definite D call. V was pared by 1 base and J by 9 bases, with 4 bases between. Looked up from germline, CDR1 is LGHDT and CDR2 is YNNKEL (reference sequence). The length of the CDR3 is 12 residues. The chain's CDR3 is CASSQVTSPLHF. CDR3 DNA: TGTGCCAGCAGCCAAGTTACTTCACCCCTCCACTTT.

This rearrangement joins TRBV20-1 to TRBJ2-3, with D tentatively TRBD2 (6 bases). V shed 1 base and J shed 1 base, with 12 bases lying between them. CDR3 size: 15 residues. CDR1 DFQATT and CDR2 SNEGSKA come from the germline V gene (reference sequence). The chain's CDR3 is CSARVRGLGTDTQYF. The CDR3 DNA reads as TGCAGTGCTAGAGTGCGGGGTTTAGGCACAGATACGCAGTATTTT.

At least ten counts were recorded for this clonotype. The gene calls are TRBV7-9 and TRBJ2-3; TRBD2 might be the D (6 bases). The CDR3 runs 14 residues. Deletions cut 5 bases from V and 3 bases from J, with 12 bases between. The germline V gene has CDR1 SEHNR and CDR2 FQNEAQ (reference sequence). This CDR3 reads CASSERDFTDTQYF. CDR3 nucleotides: TGTGCCAGCAGCGAACGGGACTTTACAGATACGCAGTATTTT.

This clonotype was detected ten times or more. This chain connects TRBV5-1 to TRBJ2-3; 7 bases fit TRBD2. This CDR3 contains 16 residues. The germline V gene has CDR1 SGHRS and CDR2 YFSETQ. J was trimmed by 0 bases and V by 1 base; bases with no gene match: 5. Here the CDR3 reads CASSLLVSGSTDTQYF. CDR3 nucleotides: TGCGCCAGCAGCTTGTTGGTTAGCGGGAGCACAGATACGCAGTATTTT.

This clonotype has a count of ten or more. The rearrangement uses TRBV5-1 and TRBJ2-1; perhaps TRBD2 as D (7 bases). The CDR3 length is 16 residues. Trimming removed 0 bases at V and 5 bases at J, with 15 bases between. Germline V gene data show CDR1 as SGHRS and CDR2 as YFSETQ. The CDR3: CASSLASGGAHNEQFF. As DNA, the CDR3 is TGCGCCAGCAGCTTGGCCTCGGGGGGCGCCCACAATGAGCAGTTCTTC.

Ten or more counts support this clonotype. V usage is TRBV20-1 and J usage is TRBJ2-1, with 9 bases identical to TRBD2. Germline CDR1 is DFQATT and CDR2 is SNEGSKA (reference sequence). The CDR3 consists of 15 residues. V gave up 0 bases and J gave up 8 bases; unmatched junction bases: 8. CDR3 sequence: CSARDGSGRIDEQFF. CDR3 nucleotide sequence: TGCAGTGCTAGAGATGGGAGCGGGAGGATCGATGAGCAGTTCTTC.